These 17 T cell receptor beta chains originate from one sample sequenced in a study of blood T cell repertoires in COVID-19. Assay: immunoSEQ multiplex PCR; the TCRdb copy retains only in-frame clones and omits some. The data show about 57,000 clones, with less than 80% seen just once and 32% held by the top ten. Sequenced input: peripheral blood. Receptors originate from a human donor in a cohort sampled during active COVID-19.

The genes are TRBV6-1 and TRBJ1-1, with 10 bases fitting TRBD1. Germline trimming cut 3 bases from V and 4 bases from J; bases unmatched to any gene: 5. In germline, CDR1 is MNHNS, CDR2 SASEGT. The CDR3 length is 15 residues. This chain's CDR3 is CASSERTGGSTEAFF. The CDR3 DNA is TGTGCCAGCAGTGAGAGGACAGGGGGTAGCACTGAAGCTTTCTTT.

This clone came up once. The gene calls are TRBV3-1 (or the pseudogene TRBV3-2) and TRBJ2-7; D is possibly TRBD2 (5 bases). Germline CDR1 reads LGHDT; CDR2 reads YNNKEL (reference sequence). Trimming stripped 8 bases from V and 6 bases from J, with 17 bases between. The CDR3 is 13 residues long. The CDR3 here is CASYFNRAGEQYF. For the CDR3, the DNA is TGTGCCAGCTACTTTAATAGGGCGGGCGAGCAGTACTTC.

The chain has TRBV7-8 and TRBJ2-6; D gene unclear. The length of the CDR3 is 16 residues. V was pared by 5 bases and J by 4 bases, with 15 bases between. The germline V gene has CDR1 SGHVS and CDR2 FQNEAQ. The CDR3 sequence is CASSPAVSVGANVLTF. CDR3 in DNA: TGTGCCAGCAGCCCGGCGGTGTCTGTGGGGGCCAACGTCCTGACTTTC.

The CDR3 loop reads CAWSGGYGYTF. CDR3 DNA: TGTGCCTGGAGTGGAGGCTATGGCTACACCTTC. The chain combines TRBV30 with TRBJ1-2; D is ambiguous. V was shortened by 1 base and J by 4 bases, with 4 bases between the two germline ends. CDR1 GTSNPN and CDR2 SVGIG come from the germline V gene (reference sequence). CDR3 length: 11 residues.

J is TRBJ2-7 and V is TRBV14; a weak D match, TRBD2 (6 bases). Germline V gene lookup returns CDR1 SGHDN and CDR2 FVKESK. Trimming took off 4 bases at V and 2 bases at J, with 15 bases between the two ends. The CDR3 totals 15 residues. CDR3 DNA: TGTGCCAGCAGCCCAAGGGAGGCGCTTCCCTACGAGCAGTACTTC. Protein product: CASSPREALPYEQYF.

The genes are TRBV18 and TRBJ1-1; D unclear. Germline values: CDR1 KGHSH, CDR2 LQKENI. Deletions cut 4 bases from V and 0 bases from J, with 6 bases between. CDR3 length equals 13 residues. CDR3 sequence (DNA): TGTGCCAGCTCACGAACGGTGAACACTGAAGCTTTCTTT. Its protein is CASSRTVNTEAFF.

This chain's CDR3 is CATSSPTGEITGELFF. In DNA form, the CDR3 reads TGTGCCACCAGCAGTCCTACAGGGGAAATCACCGGGGAGCTGTTTTTT. The chain combines TRBV15 with TRBJ2-2; TRBD1 matches at 7 bases. The germline V gene has CDR1 LNHNV and CDR2 YYDKDF (reference sequence). CDR3 size: 16 residues. V trimming: 3 bases; J trimming: 4 bases; junction bases outside the gene matches: 8.

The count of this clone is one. CDR3 bases: TGTGCCAGTAGTACCCAAGGACAGGGGAACTATGGCTACACCTTC. Translation: CASSTQGQGNYGYTF. V usage is TRBV19 and J usage is TRBJ1-2; TRBD1 matches at 9 bases. Trimming cost V 4 bases and J 2 bases; bases outside gene matches: 5. Per germline, CDR1 LNHDA and CDR2 SQIVND (reference sequence). The CDR3 contains 15 residues.

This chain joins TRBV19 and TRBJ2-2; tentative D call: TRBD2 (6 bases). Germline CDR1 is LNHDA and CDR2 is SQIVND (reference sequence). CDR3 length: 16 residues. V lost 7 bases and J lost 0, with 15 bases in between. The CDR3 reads CASTEGRWSNTGELFF. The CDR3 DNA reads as TGTGCCAGTACGGAGGGAAGGTGGTCGAACACCGGGGAGCTGTTTTTT.

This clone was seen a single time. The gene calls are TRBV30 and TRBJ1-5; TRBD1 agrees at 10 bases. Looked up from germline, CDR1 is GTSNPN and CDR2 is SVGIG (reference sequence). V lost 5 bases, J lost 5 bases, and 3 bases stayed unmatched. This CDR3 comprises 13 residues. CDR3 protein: CAWGTGEDQPQHF. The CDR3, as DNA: TGTGCCTGGGGGACAGGGGAGGATCAGCCCCAGCATTTT. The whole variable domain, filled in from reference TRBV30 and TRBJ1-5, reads SQTIHQWPATLVQPVGSPLSLECTVEGTSNPNLYWYRQAAGRGLQLLFYSVGIGQISSEVPQNLSASRPQDRQFILSSKKLLLSDSGFYLCAWGTGEDQPQHFGDGTRLSIL.

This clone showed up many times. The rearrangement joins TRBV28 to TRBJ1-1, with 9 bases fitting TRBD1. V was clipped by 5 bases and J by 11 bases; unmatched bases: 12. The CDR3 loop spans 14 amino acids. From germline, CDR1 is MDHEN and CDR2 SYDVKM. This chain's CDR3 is CASSPPGQGRRAFF. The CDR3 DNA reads TGTGCCAGCAGTCCTCCGGGACAGGGAAGAAGGGCTTTCTTT.

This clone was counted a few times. The CDR3 here is CSASLRSRYEQYF. The CDR3 DNA follows: TGCAGTGCTAGTCTAAGATCGAGATACGAGCAGTACTTC. The chain is built from TRBV20-1 and TRBJ2-7; no reliable D call. The germline V and J ends were trimmed by 3 bases and 4 bases, with 13 bases remaining between them. Germline CDR1 and CDR2: DFQATT and SNEGSKA (reference sequence). This CDR3 is built from 13 residues.

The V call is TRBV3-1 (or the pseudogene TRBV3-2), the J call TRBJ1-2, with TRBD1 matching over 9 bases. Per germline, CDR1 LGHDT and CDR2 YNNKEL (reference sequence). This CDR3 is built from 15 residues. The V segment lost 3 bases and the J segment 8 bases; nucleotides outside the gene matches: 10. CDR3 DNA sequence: TGTGCCAGCAGCCAGGCCGGGACAGGGACTGAAGGCTACACCTTC. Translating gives CASSQAGTGTEGYTF.

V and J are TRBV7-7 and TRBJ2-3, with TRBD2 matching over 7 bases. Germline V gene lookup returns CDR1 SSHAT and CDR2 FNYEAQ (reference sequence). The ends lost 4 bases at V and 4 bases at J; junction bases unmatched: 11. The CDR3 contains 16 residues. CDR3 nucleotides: TGTGCCAGCAGCTACGGGGGGATGATAGGGCCAGATACGCAGTATTTT. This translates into CASSYGGMIGPDTQYF.

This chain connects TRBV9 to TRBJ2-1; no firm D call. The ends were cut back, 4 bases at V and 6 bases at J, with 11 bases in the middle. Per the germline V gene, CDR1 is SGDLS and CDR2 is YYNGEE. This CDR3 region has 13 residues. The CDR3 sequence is CASSPDVANEQFF. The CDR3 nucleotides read TGTGCCAGCAGCCCAGATGTAGCCAATGAGCAGTTCTTC.

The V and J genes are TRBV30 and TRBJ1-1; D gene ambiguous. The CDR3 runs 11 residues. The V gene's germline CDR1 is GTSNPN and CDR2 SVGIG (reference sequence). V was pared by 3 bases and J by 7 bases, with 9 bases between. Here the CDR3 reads CAWSLRVEAFF. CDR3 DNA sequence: TGTGCCTGGAGCTTGAGAGTTGAAGCTTTCTTT.

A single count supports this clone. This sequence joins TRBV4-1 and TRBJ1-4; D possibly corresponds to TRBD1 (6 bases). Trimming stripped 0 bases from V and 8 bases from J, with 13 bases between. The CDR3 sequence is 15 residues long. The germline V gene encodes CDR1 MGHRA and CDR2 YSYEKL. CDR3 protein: CASSQDEGVSEKLFF. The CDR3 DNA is TGCGCCAGCAGCCAAGATGAGGGGGTGAGCGAAAAACTGTTTTTT.